This TCR beta chain emerged from a study of blood T cells in healthy people across ages. The table lists this clonotype with a few counts. Its antigen is still unknown. General study points: Since the PBMCs were unsorted, naive and antigen-experienced cells could not be conclusively compared. Diversity of TCR beta per million T cells declined in a roughly linear way with age.

Germline CDR1 is MNHNS and CDR2 is SASEGT. This CDR3 contains 16 residues. The authors ran a second PCR of about 7 to 11 cycles using a sample-barcoded 5' primer and a J-beta primer mix. Every molecule of cDNA carried a tag from a template-switch adaptor with 12 random nucleotides. From the 5' RACE reads, TCRdb called clonotypes with MiXCR, one entry per CDR3 protein. The sample includes 600,000 to 1,000,000 distinct CDR3 sequences, about 25% seen only once; the top ten take roughly 3.5%. The sample was also reused in another study, on T cells of mothers and their children.

The TCR comes from a boy younger than 18 in good health. Sequenced: blood. The chain is built from TRBV6-1 and TRBJ2-1; possibly TRBD2 for D (6 bases). The DNA end is more similar to TRBJ2-7, so the J call may be wrong. CDR3 sequence reads: CASSLHSGGSSYEQYF. CDR3 sequence (DNA): TGTGCCAGCAGTCTCCATAGCGGAGGGAGCTCCTACGAGCAGTACTTC.